The 2 T cell receptor beta chains listed next were all sequenced from one sample in a study of CD8+ T cells in alopecia areata. Extracted from the samples, RNA was reverse transcribed into cDNA to serve as the sequencing template. Data came from immunoSEQ multiplex PCR; TCRdb stores just in-frame clones and leaves some out. Recorded here are approximately 280,000 clones, with no singletons, and the ten leading clones hold 1.2%. The authors sorted pooled cutaneous lymph node cells using CD4, CD8alpha, NKG2D, NKG2ACE and other markers. What was sequenced was CD4+ T cells sorted from a lymph node. The receptors derive from a C3H/HeJ mouse with alopecia areata. MHC haplotype here: H2-k.

To note about this clone: The genes and germline here are from mouse. The read ends 4 residues early relative to the CDR3; the germline J gene fills the gap. The same CDR3 arises from other DNA sequences in this sample as well. The rearrangement uses TRBV13-3 and TRBJ2-2; 7 bases align to TRBD2. The CDR3 totals 14 residues. Unmatched junction bases numbered 2, after V lost 5 bases and J lost 1 base. The germline V gene has CDR1 NNHDY and CDR2 SYVADS. CDR3 DNA (partial): TGTGCCAGCAGGCTGGGGGTAAACACCGGG. Translating it yields CASRLGVNTG. The entire CDR3 protein is CASRLGVNTGQLYF.

This clone was counted a few times. Gene labels here are mouse ones. Read coverage stops 4 residues before the CDR3 terminus; the germline J gene supplies the remainder. The gene calls are TRBV12-1 and TRBJ1-2; D may be TRBD1 (5 bases). The CDR3 length is 14 residues. Germline V gene data show CDR1 as SGHSN and CDR2 as HYEKVE. Trimming cost V 0 bases and J 3 bases, with 10 bases left between them. CDR3 protein: CASSLVGGDSDYTF. CDR3 DNA (partial): TGTGCCAGCTCTCTCGTCGGAGGGGACTCC.